A single sample gave rise to the 19 T cell receptor beta chains below, sequenced in a study of T cell responses to AZD1222 COVID-19 vaccine. The table came from immunoSEQ multiplex PCR; TCRdb's copy has only in-frame clones and leaves some out. The sample holds 100,000 to 150,000 clones, around 89% seen once. Here the sequenced sample was peripheral blood, taken on day 0 of MenACWY control vaccination. These receptors were obtained from an adult in good health.

The V and J genes are TRBV6-5 and TRBJ1-3; D gene ambiguous. Germline-derived CDR1 and CDR2 are MNHEY and SVGAGI. V lost 2 bases, J lost 0 bases, and 11 bases lay in between. This CDR3 has 16 amino acids. The CDR3 sequence is CASSYQDSASGNTIYF. The DNA of the CDR3 is TGTGCCAGCAGTTACCAGGACTCAGCCTCTGGAAACACCATATATTTT.

The chain has TRBV9 and TRBJ1-4; 12 bases agree with TRBD1. Germline V gene lookup returns CDR1 SGDLS and CDR2 YYNGEE. The CDR3 is 17 amino acids. J gave up 8 bases and V 3 bases, and 11 bases lay outside the gene matches. The CDR3 spells CASSAGTGGGAGEKLFF. Written as DNA, the CDR3 is TGTGCCAGCAGCGCCGGGACAGGGGGCGGTGCCGGCGAAAAACTGTTTTTT.

The chain combines TRBV21-1 with TRBJ2-1. TRBV21-1 is an annotated pseudogene. The CDR3 is 15 amino acids. CDR3: CASTLGGPGANEQFF. The CDR3 nucleotides are TGTGCCAGCACCCTAGGGGGACCGGGGGCCAATGAGCAGTTCTTC.

J is TRBJ1-5 and V is TRBV2, with no clear D. V shed 7 bases and J shed 6 bases, with 13 bases lying between them. The CDR3 extends over 13 amino acids. Germline lookup yields CDR1 SNHLY and CDR2 FYNNEI. The CDR3 here is CASTSAKSQPQHF. CDR3 in DNA: TGTGCCAGCACGTCCGCCAAGAGTCAGCCCCAGCATTTT.

The chain joins TRBV15 to TRBJ1-4, with a tentative D call TRBD1 (5 bases). Trimming removed 5 bases from V and 8 bases from J, with 15 bases in between. The CDR3 is 14 residues long. Germline-derived CDR1 and CDR2 are LNHNV and YYDKDF (reference sequence). The CDR3 DNA is TGTGCCACCAGCGGGGGGACGGCCCCGGAAAAACTGTTTTTT. Residues: CATSGGTAPEKLFF.

The chain joins TRBV7-9 to TRBJ2-1; no clear D. CDR1 is SEHNR and CDR2 is FQNEAQ in the germline V gene (reference sequence). The CDR3 spans 15 residues. The ends were cut back, 5 bases at V and 0 bases at J, with 11 bases in the middle. The CDR3 protein is CASSGDSSSYNEQFF. In DNA, the CDR3 is TGTGCCAGCAGCGGAGATAGTAGCTCCTACAATGAGCAGTTCTTC.

The chain couples TRBV7-3 to TRBJ2-7; 14 nucleotides align to TRBD2. V lost 5 bases, J lost 3 bases, and 3 bases stayed unmatched. CDR1 is SGHTA, CDR2 FQGTGA, per germline. There are 15 residues in the CDR3. CDR3 loop: CASSEGTSGSYEQYF. Written as DNA, the CDR3 is TGTGCCAGCAGCGAAGGGACTAGCGGGAGCTACGAGCAGTACTTC.

The genes are TRBV5-6 and TRBJ2-3; D ambiguous. V gave up 3 bases and J gave up 2 bases, with 7 bases separating them. In germline, CDR1 is SGHDT, CDR2 YYEEEE. This CDR3 spans 13 amino acids. The CDR3 DNA follows: TGTGCCAGCAGCTCGGTGTCCACAGATACGCAGTATTTT. Translated, it gives CASSSVSTDTQYF. Variable domain in full (rest from reference TRBV5-6 and TRBJ2-3): DAGVTQSPTHLIKTRGQQVTLRCSPKSGHDTVSWYQQALGQGPQFIFQYYEEEERQRGNFPDRFSGHQFPNYSSELNVNALLLGDSALYLCASSSVSTDTQYFGPGTRLTVL.

This clone has just one count. The chain uses TRBV5-5 and TRBJ1-6; D gene uncertain. Trimming took off 2 bases at V and 9 bases at J, with 12 bases between the two ends. The CDR3 length is 14 residues. Looked up from germline, CDR1 is SGHKS and CDR2 is YYEKEE (reference sequence). CDR3: CASSFQGGGSPLHF. The CDR3, as DNA: TGTGCCAGCAGCTTTCAAGGTGGTGGTTCACCCCTCCACTTT.

The chain uses TRBV19 and TRBJ2-7; D tentatively reads TRBD1 or TRBD2 (5 bases each). Germline V lookup: CDR1 LNHDA, CDR2 SQIVND (reference sequence). Between the trimmed V and J ends, which lost 2 bases and 6 bases, there was a span of 17 bases. The CDR3 has 15 residues. The CDR3 region has the DNA TGTGCCAGTAGTATATCCCCAGGGACGTCTGGCGAGCAGTACTTC. Translating it yields CASSISPGTSGEQYF.

The chain has TRBV11-3 and TRBJ1-6; TRBD1 agrees at 7 bases. Unmatched junction bases numbered 13, after V lost 4 bases and J lost 7 bases. The CDR3 consists of 17 residues. CDR1 and CDR2 from the germline V gene are SGHNT and YENEEA. In DNA form, the CDR3 reads TGTGCCAGCAGCTCGAACCGACAGGGAGTCGGCAATTCACCCCTCCACTTT. Its protein is CASSSNRQGVGNSPLHF.

This sequence joins TRBV12-3 or TRBV12-4 and TRBJ1-1; D ambiguous. The CDR3 runs to 11 residues. V lost 6 bases and J 6 bases, leaving 8 bases between the germline ends. CDR3 in amino acids: CASRGEAEAFF. The DNA of the CDR3 is TGTGCCAGCAGAGGAGAGGCTGAAGCTTTCTTT.

The sample holds one count of this clone. The J gene is TRBJ1-2, the V gene TRBV9; D is unresolved. V lost 0 bases and J lost 6, with 12 bases in between. CDR3 length equals 14 residues. Per the germline V gene, CDR1 is SGDLS and CDR2 is YYNGEE. The CDR3 DNA follows: TGTGCCAGCAGCGTAGATATAGGGTCCAATGGCTACACCTTC. It specifies CASSVDIGSNGYTF.

V gene TRBV19 combines with J gene TRBJ2-7; D may be TRBD1 or TRBD2 (5 bases each). The V gene's germline CDR1 is LNHDA and CDR2 SQIVND (reference sequence). The length of the CDR3 is 15 residues. V dropped 5 bases and J dropped 6 bases, with 20 bases sitting between them. The CDR3 protein is CASSVGDLWQAEQYF. Here the CDR3 DNA reads TGTGCCAGTAGTGTTGGGGACCTTTGGCAGGCCGAGCAGTACTTC.

This sequence joins TRBV24-1 and TRBJ2-4; 8 bases map to TRBD2. V gave up 4 bases and J gave up 6 bases; unmatched junction bases: 7. Germline CDR1 reads KGHDR; CDR2 reads SFDVKD. The CDR3 is 15 amino acids. CDR3 residues: CATSDPGLGSNIQYF. The CDR3 DNA reads TGTGCCACCAGTGACCCGGGACTAGGGTCAAACATTCAGTACTTC.

The genes are TRBV3-1 (or the pseudogene TRBV3-2) and TRBJ1-1, with 7 bases lining up with TRBD1. CDR1 and CDR2 from the germline V gene are LGHDT and YNNKEL (reference sequence). The J segment lost 4 bases and the V segment lost 4 bases, leaving 6 bases of the junction unmatched. The CDR3 is made up of 14 amino acids. CDR3 sequence reads: CASSPRGESTEAFF. CDR3 bases: TGTGCCAGCAGCCCCAGGGGGGAAAGCACTGAAGCTTTCTTT.

The chain uses TRBV6-7 and TRBJ1-4, with unresolved D. TRBV6-7 qualifies as an ORF whose function is uncertain. The CDR3 is made up of 16 amino acids. V shed 2 bases and J shed 4 bases, with 14 bases lying between them. Here the CDR3 reads CASSYVRAGNNEKLFF. The CDR3 coding sequence is TGTGCCAGCAGTTACGTTCGGGCGGGTAATAATGAAAAACTGTTTTTT.

This chain links TRBV5-1 with TRBJ1-1; D is ambiguous. This CDR3 comprises 13 residues. Germline CDR1 is SGHRS and CDR2 is YFSETQ. The V end was cut by 0 bases, the J end by 0 bases, with 3 bases between. CDR3 region: CASSLGVNTEAFF. The CDR3 coding sequence is TGCGCCAGCAGCTTGGGCGTGAACACTGAAGCTTTCTTT.

The CDR3 DNA reads as TGTGCCAGCAGCTCTGGACAAGGTGGCTACACCTTC. It translates to CASSSGQGGYTF. V usage is TRBV7-3 and J usage is TRBJ1-2; TRBD1 is a possible D gene (5 bases). The CDR3 loop spans 12 amino acids. The V gene's germline CDR1 is SGHTA and CDR2 FQGTGA. V lost 4 bases, J lost 7 bases, and 10 bases lay in between.